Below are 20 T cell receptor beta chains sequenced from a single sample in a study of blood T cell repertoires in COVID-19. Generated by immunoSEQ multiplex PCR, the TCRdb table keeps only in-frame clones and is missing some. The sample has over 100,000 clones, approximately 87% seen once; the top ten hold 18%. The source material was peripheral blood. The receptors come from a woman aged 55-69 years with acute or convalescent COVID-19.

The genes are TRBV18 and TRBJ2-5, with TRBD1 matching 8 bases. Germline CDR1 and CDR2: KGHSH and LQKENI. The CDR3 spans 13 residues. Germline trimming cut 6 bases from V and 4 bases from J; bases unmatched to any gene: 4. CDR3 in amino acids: CASSNDRGETQYF. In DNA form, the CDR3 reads TGTGCCAGCTCCAACGACAGGGGAGAGACCCAGTACTTC.

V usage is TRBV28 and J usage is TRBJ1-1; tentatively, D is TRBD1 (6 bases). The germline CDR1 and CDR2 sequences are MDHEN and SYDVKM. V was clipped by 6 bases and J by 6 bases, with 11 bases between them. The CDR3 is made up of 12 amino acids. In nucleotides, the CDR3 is TGTGCCAGCAGGATTCGGACAGCTGAAGCTTTCTTT. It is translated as CASRIRTAEAFF.

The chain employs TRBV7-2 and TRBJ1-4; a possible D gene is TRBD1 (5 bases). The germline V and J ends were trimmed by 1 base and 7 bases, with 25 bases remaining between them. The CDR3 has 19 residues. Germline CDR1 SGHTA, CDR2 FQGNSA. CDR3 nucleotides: TGTGCCAGCAGCTTAGTCGCGGGGCATTTAAAGGGGAACCCTGAAAAACTGTTTTTT. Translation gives CASSLVAGHLKGNPEKLFF.

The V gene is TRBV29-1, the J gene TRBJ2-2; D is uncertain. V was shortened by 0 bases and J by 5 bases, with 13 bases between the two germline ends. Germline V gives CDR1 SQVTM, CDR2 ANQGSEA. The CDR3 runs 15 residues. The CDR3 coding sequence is TGCAGCGTTGAAGATCTCTCAGGTTCAACCGGGGAGCTGTTTTTT. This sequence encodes CSVEDLSGSTGELFF.

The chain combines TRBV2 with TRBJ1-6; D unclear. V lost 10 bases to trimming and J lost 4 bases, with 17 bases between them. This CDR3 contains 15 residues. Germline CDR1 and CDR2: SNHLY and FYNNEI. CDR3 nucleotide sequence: TGTGCCATTCAACCGGGAGGCAGATATAATTCACCCCTCCACTTT. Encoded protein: CAIQPGGRYNSPLHF.

CDR3 DNA: TGTGCCAGCAGTGGGACAGTAATATACAATGAGCAGTTCTTC. It specifies CASSGTVIYNEQFF. The chain uses TRBV28 and TRBJ2-1, with 7 bases identical to TRBD1. The CDR3 extends over 14 amino acids. V trimming: 5 bases; J trimming: 4 bases; junction bases outside the gene matches: 5. Per germline, CDR1 MDHEN and CDR2 SYDVKM.

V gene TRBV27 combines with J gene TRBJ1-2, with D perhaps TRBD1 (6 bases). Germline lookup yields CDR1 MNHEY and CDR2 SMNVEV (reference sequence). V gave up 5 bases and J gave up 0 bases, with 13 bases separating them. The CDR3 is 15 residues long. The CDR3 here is CASSKRQVANYGYTF. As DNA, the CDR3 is TGTGCCAGCAGTAAGAGACAGGTAGCTAACTATGGCTACACCTTC.

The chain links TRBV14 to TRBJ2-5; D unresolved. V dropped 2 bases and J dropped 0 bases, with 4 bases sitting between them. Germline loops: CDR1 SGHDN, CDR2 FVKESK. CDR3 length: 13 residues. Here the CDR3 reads CASSQQYQETQYF. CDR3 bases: TGTGCCAGCAGCCAACAGTACCAAGAGACCCAGTACTTC.

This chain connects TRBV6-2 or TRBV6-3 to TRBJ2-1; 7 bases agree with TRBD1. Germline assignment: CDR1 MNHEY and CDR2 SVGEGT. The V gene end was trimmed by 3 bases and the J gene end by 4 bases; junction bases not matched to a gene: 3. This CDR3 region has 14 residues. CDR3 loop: CASSYLGQYNEQFF. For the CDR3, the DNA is TGTGCCAGCAGTTATTTGGGACAGTACAATGAGCAGTTCTTC.

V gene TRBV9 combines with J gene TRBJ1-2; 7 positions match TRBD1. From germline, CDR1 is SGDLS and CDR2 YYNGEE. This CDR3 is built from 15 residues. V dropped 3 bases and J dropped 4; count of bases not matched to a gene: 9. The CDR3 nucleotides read TGTGCCAGCAGCGCCGCGACAGGGATGGTCTATGGCTACACCTTC. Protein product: CASSAATGMVYGYTF.

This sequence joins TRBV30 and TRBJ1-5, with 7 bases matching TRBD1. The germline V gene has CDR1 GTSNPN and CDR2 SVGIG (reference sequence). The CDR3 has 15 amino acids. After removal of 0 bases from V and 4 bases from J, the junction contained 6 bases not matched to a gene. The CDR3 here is CAWSVRGTVNQPQHF. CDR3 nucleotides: TGTGCCTGGAGTGTACGAGGGACAGTTAATCAGCCCCAGCATTTT.

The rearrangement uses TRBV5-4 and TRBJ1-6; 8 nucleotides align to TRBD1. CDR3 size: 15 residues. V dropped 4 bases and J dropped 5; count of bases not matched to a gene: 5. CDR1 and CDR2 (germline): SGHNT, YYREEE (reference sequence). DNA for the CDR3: TGTGCCAGCAGCCCGGACAGGGTCAATAATTCACCCCTCCACTTT. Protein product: CASSPDRVNNSPLHF.

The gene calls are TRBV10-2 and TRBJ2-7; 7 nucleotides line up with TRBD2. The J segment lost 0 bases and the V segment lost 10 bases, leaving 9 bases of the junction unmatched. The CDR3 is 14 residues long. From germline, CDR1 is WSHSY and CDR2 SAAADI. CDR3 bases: TGCGCCACCGACCTCGGGGGGAGCTCCTACGAGCAGTACTTC. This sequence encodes CATDLGGSSYEQYF.

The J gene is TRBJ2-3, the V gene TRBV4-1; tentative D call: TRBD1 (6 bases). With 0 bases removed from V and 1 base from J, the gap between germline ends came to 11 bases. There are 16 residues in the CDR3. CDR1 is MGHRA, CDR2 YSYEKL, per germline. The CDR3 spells CASSQDPGVRTDTQYF. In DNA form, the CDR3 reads TGCGCCAGCAGCCAAGACCCAGGGGTGCGCACAGATACGCAGTATTTT.

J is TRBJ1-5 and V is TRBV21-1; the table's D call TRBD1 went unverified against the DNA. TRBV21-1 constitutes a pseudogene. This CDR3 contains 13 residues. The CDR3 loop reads CASGTATPGPQHF. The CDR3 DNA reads TGTGCCAGCGGAACAGCAACTCCCGGGCCCCAGCATTTT.

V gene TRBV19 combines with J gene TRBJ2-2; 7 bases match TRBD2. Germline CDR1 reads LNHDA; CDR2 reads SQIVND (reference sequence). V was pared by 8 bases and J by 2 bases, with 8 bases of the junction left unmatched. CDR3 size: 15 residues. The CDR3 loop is CASGEGRGNTGELFF. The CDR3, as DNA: TGTGCCAGTGGGGAGGGGAGGGGTAACACCGGGGAGCTGTTTTTT. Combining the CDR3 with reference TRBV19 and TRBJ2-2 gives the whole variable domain DGGITQSPKYLFRKEGQNVTLSCEQNLNHDAMYWYRQDPGQGLRLIYYSQIVNDFQKGDIAEGYSVSREKKESFPLTVTSAQKNPTAFYLCASGEGRGNTGELFFGEGSRLTVL.

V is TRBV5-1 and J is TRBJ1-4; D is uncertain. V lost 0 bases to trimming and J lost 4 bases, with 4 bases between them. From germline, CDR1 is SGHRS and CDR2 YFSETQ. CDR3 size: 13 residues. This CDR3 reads CASSLAGNEKLFF. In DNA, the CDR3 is TGCGCCAGCAGCTTGGCCGGTAATGAAAAACTGTTTTTT.

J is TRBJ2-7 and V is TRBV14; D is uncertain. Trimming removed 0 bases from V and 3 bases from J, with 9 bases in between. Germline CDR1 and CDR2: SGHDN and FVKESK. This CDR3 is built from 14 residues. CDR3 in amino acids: CASSQEHSVYEQYF. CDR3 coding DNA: TGTGCCAGCAGCCAAGAACATTCAGTCTACGAGCAGTACTTC.

The CDR3 DNA reads TGTGCCAGCCATCAGTCCCAGGGAGGACGGCCCCTCCACTTT. Residues: CASHQSQGGRPLHF. The rearrangement links TRBV28 to TRBJ1-6; a weak D match, TRBD1 (5 bases). CDR3 length: 14 residues. The V gene's germline CDR1 is MDHEN and CDR2 SYDVKM. The V gene lost 8 bases and the J gene lost 13 bases, with 21 bases spanning the gap.

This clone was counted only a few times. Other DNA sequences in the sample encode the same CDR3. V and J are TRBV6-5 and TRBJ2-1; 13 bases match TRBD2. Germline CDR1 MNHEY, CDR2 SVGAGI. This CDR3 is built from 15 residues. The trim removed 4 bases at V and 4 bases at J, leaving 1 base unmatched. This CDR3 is CASSLTSGGYNEQFF. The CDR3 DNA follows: TGTGCCAGCAGTTTGACTAGCGGGGGGTACAATGAGCAGTTCTTC.